This T cell receptor beta chain was observed in a study of shared T cell receptors in the human thymus. Method: immunoSEQ multiplex PCR; TCRdb's copy keeps in-frame clones and lacks some. The repertoire consists of 600,000 to 900,000 clones, with approximately 85% occurring once and the leading ten covering 0.0095% to 0.011%. The same specimen was also included in a second study, on human thymus T cells. That paper notes: Usage of V and J genes appeared biased in thymic and blood repertoires.

The material sequenced was thymocytes. The TCR sequence derives from a girl under three years old with a congenital heart defect.

The CDR3 sequence is CASSPGHRNYGYTF. The CDR3 region has the DNA TGTGCCAGCAGCCCGGGACACCGAAACTATGGCTACACCTTC. The chain couples TRBV5-5 to TRBJ1-2; the D gene is possibly TRBD1 (6 bases). CDR1 and CDR2 (germline): SGHKS, YYEKEE (reference sequence). V shed 4 bases and J shed 2 bases, with 12 bases lying between them. The CDR3 is made up of 14 amino acids. Complete variable domain (other parts from reference TRBV5-5 and TRBJ1-2): DAGVTQSPTHLIKTRGQQVTLRCSPISGHKSVSWYQQVLGQGPQFIFQYYEKEERGRGNFPDRFSARQFPNYSSELNVNALLLGDSALYLCASSPGHRNYGYTFGSGTRLTVV.